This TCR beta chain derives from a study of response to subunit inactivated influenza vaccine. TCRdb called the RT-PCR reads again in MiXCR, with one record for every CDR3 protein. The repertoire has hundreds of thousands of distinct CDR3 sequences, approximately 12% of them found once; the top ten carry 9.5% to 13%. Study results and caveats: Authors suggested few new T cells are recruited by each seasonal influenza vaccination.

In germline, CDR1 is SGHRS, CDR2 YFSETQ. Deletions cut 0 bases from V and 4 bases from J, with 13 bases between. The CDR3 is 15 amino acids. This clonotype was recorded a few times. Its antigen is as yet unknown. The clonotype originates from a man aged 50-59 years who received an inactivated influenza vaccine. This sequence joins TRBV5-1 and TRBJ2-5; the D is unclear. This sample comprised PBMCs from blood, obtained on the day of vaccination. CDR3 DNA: TGCGCCAGCAGCTTGGCTGGGGTGGTTGGAGAGACCCAGTACTTC. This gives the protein CASSLAGVVGETQYF.